This entry describes one TCR beta chain. Its antigen is as yet unknown. Profiled with immunoSEQ multiplex PCR; TCRdb holds only in-frame clones, not every one. Among about 110,000 clones listed, roughly 87% were seen once. The sample is drawn from a study of T cell responses to AZD1222 COVID-19 vaccine. Whole-study results and caveats: Just a handful of people given AZD1222 tested seropositive at baseline. Following two doses of AZD1222, Spike-specific TCR breadth and depth rose. Spike was spanned by vaccine-associated CD4 TCRs, with dominance at 160-218 and 743-854.

With 4 bases removed from V and 8 bases from J, the gap between germline ends came to 5 bases. The CDR3 length is 9 residues. Germline assignment: CDR1 GTSNPN and CDR2 SVGIG (reference sequence). The sequenced sample was peripheral blood, obtained on day 0 of AZD1222 vaccination. The TCR comes from an adult in good health. The chain carries TRBV30 and TRBJ1-2; the D is unclear. CDR3 protein: CAWIEGYTF. The CDR3 region has the DNA TGTGCCTGGATAGAAGGCTACACCTTC. Full variable domain (rest looked up from reference TRBV30 and TRBJ1-2): SQTIHQWPATLVQPVGSPLSLECTVEGTSNPNLYWYRQAAGRGLQLLFYSVGIGQISSEVPQNLSASRPQDRQFILSSKKLLLSDSGFYLCAWIEGYTFGSGTRLTVV.